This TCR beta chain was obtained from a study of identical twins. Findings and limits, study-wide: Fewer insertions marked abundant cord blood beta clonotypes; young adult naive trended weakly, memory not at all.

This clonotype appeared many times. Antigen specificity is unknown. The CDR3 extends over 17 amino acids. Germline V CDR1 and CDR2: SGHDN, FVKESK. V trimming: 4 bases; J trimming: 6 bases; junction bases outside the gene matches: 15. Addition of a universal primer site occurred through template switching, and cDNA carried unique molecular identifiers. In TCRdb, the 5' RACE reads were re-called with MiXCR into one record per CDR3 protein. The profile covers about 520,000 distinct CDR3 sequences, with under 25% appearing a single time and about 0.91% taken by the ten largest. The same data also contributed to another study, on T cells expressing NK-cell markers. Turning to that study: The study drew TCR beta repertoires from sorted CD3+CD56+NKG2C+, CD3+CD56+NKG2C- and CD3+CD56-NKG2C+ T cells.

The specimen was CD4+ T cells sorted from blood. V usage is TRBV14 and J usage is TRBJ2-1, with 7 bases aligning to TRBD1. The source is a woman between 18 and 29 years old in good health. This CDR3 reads CASSPLSWDRNFNEQFF. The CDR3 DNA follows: TGTGCCAGCAGCCCTCTTAGTTGGGACAGAAATTTCAATGAGCAGTTCTTC.